Presented here are 14 T cell receptor beta chains from one specimen sequenced in a study of OX40 agonist ivuxolimab in advanced cancers. Libraries were prepared by immunoSEQ multiplex PCR; TCRdb keeps only in-frame clonotypes and omits some of them. Seen here are roughly 89,000 clones, just over 90% observed once, and the top ten hold around 0.33%. The input for sequencing was CD4+ or CD8+ T cells sorted from blood, taken in a trial of the OX40 agonist ivuxolimab. The receptor source for this set is an adult with an advanced solid tumor such as melanoma, head and neck, liver or kidney cancer.

The chain combines TRBV18 with TRBJ2-1; 8 bases fit TRBD2. Unmatched junction bases numbered 3, after V lost 0 bases and J lost 5 bases. Germline CDR1 KGHSH, CDR2 LQKENI. The CDR3 consists of 15 residues. DNA of the CDR3: TGTGCCAGCTCACCACCGAACGGGAGGGACAATGAGCAGTTCTTC. Residues: CASSPPNGRDNEQFF. Complete variable domain (other parts from reference TRBV18 and TRBJ2-1): NAGVMQNPRHLVRRRGQEARLRCSPMKGHSHVYWYRQLPEEGLKFMVYLQKENIIDESGMPKERFSAEFPKEGPSILRIQQVVRGDSAAYFCASSPPNGRDNEQFFGPGTRLTVL.

V usage is TRBV6-1 and J usage is TRBJ1-3, with TRBD1 matching 7 bases. Germline V gene data show CDR1 as MNHNS and CDR2 as SASEGT. The CDR3 spans 16 residues. V dropped 0 bases and J dropped 1; count of bases not matched to a gene: 3. The CDR3 nucleotides are TGTGCCAGCAGTGAAGCCCCGACAGGGTCTGGAAACACCATATATTTT. Translated: CASSEAPTGSGNTIYF.

The chain combines TRBV6-6 with TRBJ2-7; 7 bases are a match to TRBD1. Germline CDR1 MNHNY, CDR2 SVGAGI (reference sequence). The V and J ends lost 7 bases and 3 bases, in that order; junction bases with no gene match: 12. CDR3 size: 15 residues. CDR3 in amino acids: CASTNPRDRDYEQYF. The DNA for the CDR3 is TGTGCCAGCACTAATCCCCGGGACAGAGACTACGAGCAGTACTTC.

V gene TRBV7-2 combines with J gene TRBJ2-7; 9 positions agree with TRBD2. The CDR3 covers 18 residues. V shed 4 bases and J 6 bases; nucleotides not matched to a gene: 19. Germline V gene lookup returns CDR1 SGHTA and CDR2 FQGNSA. The DNA of the CDR3 is TGTGCCAGCAGCTCAGCTTATTTGGCGGGAGGGAGCGGATCCGAGCAGTACTTC. This encodes CASSSAYLAGGSGSEQYF.

The gene calls are TRBV4-2 and TRBJ2-5, with TRBD2 matching 11 bases. The CDR3 consists of 15 residues. Germline values: CDR1 LGHNA, CDR2 YNFKEQ. V was pared by 7 bases and J by 1 base, with 5 bases of the junction left unmatched. Here the CDR3 DNA reads TGTGCCAGCACAACTAGCGGGAGCAGCCAAGAGACCCAGTACTTC. Its protein is CASTTSGSSQETQYF.

This sequence joins TRBV7-6 and TRBJ1-1; possible D gene TRBD1, 5 bases. V gave up 1 base and J gave up 0 bases, with 9 bases separating them. This CDR3 has 15 amino acids. Germline V gene data show CDR1 as SGHVS and CDR2 as FNYEAQ. The CDR3 DNA reads as TGTGCCAGCAGCTTAGGTGACAGACTGAACACTGAAGCTTTCTTT. Amino acids: CASSLGDRLNTEAFF.

Concerning this clone: The same CDR3 also results from other DNA sequences found in this sample. The J gene is TRBJ2-2, the V gene TRBV19; a possible D gene is TRBD1 (5 bases). Trimming pared 1 base from V and 0 bases from J, leaving 6 bases between. CDR3 length: 15 amino acids. The germline gives CDR1 LNHDA, CDR2 SQIVND (reference sequence). The CDR3 region has the DNA TGTGCCAGTAGTATAGGACAGACGAACACCGGGGAGCTGTTTTTT. This translates into CASSIGQTNTGELFF.

This chain connects TRBV5-1 to TRBJ2-2; 9 nucleotides align to TRBD2. Germline assignment: CDR1 SGHRS and CDR2 YFSETQ. The junction had 6 bases not matched to a gene; V was cut back by 4 bases and J by 2 bases. This CDR3 spans 16 amino acids. For the CDR3, the DNA is TGCGCCAGCAGCAGCACTAGCGGGCCTAACACCGGGGAGCTGTTTTTT. Residues: CASSSTSGPNTGELFF.

The chain recombines TRBV6-5 with TRBJ1-1, with 9 bases fitting TRBD1. The germline V gene has CDR1 MNHEY and CDR2 SVGAGI. This CDR3 region has 14 residues. V lost 6 bases and J lost 1; bases outside the gene matches: 3. The CDR3 nucleotides are TGTGCCAGCAGGCGGGACAGGGCGAACACTGAAGCTTTCTTT. Its protein is CASRRDRANTEAFF.

This clone was counted a single time. The chain joins TRBV5-8 to TRBJ1-5; a weak D match, TRBD1 (6 bases). V gave up 1 base and J gave up 10 bases, with 18 bases separating them. The germline V gene has CDR1 SGHTS and CDR2 YDEGEE. CDR3 size: 15 residues. The CDR3 loop reads CASSLTGMVNEPQHF. CDR3 coding DNA: TGTGCCAGCAGCTTGACAGGGATGGTGAATGAACCCCAGCATTTT.

This chain joins TRBV7-2 and TRBJ1-5, with TRBD1 identical over 7 bases. Germline V gene lookup returns CDR1 SGHTA and CDR2 FQGNSA. V trimming: 5 bases; J trimming: 6 bases; junction bases outside the gene matches: 7. The CDR3 covers 14 residues. Written as DNA, the CDR3 is TGTGCCAGCAGCCCCGGGACAGCCTTTCAGCCCCAGCATTTT. Residues: CASSPGTAFQPQHF. The entire variable domain, with the rest obtained from reference TRBV7-2 and TRBJ1-5, is as follows: GAGVSQSPSNKVTEKGKDVELRCDPISGHTALYWYRQSLGQGLEFLIYFQGNSAPDKSGLPSDRFSAERTGGSVSTLTIQRTQQEDSAVYLCASSPGTAFQPQHFGDGTRLSIL.

The rearrangement uses TRBV7-8 and TRBJ2-5, with 7 nucleotides matching TRBD2. Unmatched junction bases numbered 14, after V lost 8 bases and J lost 5 bases. Germline V gives CDR1 SGHVS, CDR2 FQNEAQ. The CDR3 length is 15 residues. The CDR3 nucleotides read TGTGCCAGCGTTTGGGGGGAGGGCACCAAGGAGACCCAGTACTTC. Protein product: CASVWGEGTKETQYF. The variable domain in full, completed from reference TRBV7-8 and TRBJ2-5, reads GAGVSQSPRYKVAKRGQDVALRCDPISGHVSLFWYQQALGQGPEFLTYFQNEAQLDKSGLPSDRFFAERPEGSVSTLKIQRTQQEDSAVYLCASVWGEGTKETQYFGPGTRLLVL.

The chain has TRBV20-1 and TRBJ2-1; D is undetermined. Deletions cut 2 bases from V and 7 bases from J, with 3 bases between. There are 10 residues in the CDR3. Germline CDR1 and CDR2: DFQATT and SNEGSKA (reference sequence). This chain's CDR3 is CSARRNEQFF. CDR3 in DNA: TGCAGTGCTAGACGGAATGAGCAGTTCTTC.

This chain links TRBV10-3 with TRBJ2-7; no firm D call. Germline V gene data show CDR1 as ENHRY and CDR2 as SYGVKD. This CDR3 is 11 amino acids long. Trimming removed 11 bases at V and 3 bases at J, with 11 bases between. The CDR3 protein is CAHGDRYEQYF. CDR3 sequence (DNA): TGTGCCCACGGAGACCGCTACGAGCAGTACTTC.